This TCR beta chain derives from a study of T cell responses to AZD1222 COVID-19 vaccine. The germline CDR1 and CDR2 sequences are MNHEY and SVGAGI. Trimming stripped 0 bases from V and 4 bases from J, with 0 bases between. This CDR3 contains 11 residues. Turning to this clone: No antigen is known for it.

Assay: immunoSEQ multiplex PCR; the TCRdb copy retains only in-frame clones and omits some. This table holds fewer than 200,000 clones, over 80% found once. Study-level results: Across spike, vaccine-associated CD4 TCRs were found, dominant at 160-218 and 743-854. The study reported that nearly half of spike-specific TCRs target unmutated variant regions. Rises in breadth and depth of Spike-specific TCRs came after two AZD1222 doses. Donors, mostly white British, included more females; clonal diversity was possibly underestimated.

The input for sequencing was peripheral blood, taken 28 days after the second dose of the MenACWY control vaccine. This TCR derives from an adult who received the MenACWY meningococcal vaccine as a control. The V call is TRBV6-5, the J call TRBJ2-5, with D unresolved. CDR3 region: CASSYSETQYF. DNA of the CDR3: TGTGCCAGCAGTTACTCAGAGACCCAGTACTTC.